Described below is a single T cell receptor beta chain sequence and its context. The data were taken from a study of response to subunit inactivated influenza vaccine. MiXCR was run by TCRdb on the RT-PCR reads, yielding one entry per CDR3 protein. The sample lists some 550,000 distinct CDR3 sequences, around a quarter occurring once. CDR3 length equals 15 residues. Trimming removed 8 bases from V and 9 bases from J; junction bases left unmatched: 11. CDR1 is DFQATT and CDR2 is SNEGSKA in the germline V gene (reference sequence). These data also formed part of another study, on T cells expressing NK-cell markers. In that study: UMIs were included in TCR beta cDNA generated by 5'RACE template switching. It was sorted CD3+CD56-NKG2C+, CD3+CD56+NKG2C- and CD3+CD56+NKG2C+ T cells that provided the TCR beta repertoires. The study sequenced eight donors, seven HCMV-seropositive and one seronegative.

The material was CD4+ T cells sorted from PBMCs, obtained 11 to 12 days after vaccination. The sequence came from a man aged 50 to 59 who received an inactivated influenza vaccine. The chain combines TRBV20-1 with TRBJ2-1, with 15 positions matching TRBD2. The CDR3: CSTGKGLAGGIEQFF. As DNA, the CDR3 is TGCAGTACGGGAAAGGGACTAGCGGGAGGTATTGAGCAGTTCTTC.